A single sample is the source of the 18 T cell receptor beta chains below, sequenced in a study of shared clonotypes between healthy human individuals. Terminally differentiated effector memory CD45RA+ cells were left out of the naive CD8 fraction, which was CD45RO-negative and positively selected for CCR7. TCRdb's table, derived via immunoSEQ multiplex PCR, lists solely in-frame clones and lacks some. This sample has about 2 million clones, with approximately 94% found just once. Source material: naive CD8+ T cells sorted from blood. The receptors were sampled from a man aged 18 to 29 in good health.

With regard to this clone: The sample contains more than one DNA sequence encoding this CDR3. The chain couples TRBV4-1 to TRBJ2-7; maybe TRBD1 (6 bases). The CDR3 spans 14 residues. V lost 1 base to trimming and J lost 2 bases, with 9 bases between them. Germline V gives CDR1 MGHRA, CDR2 YSYEKL. CDR3 amino acids: CASSQVAGAYEQYF. CDR3 DNA sequence: TGCGCCAGCAGCCAAGTAGCAGGGGCCTACGAGCAGTACTTC.

The chain has TRBV4-1 and TRBJ1-5; D call uncertain. Germline assignment: CDR1 MGHRA and CDR2 YSYEKL. The CDR3 extends over 14 amino acids. Trimming removed 1 base at V and 7 bases at J, with 11 bases between. The CDR3 here is CASSQVGLGQPQHF. CDR3 in DNA: TGCGCCAGCAGCCAAGTAGGGCTCGGACAGCCCCAGCATTTT.

The chain couples TRBV30 to TRBJ1-1; perhaps TRBD1 as D (6 bases). The CDR3 contains 13 residues. Germline values: CDR1 GTSNPN, CDR2 SVGIG (reference sequence). Trimming took 0 bases from V and 3 from J, leaving 8 bases between them. The CDR3 nucleotides are TGTGCCTGGAGTGTCCACAGGGACACTGAAGCTTTCTTT. Its translation: CAWSVHRDTEAFF.

This chain connects TRBV4-3 to TRBJ2-1; D unresolved. CDR3 length: 13 amino acids. V lost 1 base, J lost 5 bases, and 6 bases lay in between. Germline V lookup: CDR1 LGHNA, CDR2 YSLEER. CDR3 sequence (DNA): TGCGCCAGCAGCCAAGTAGGCGACAATGAGCAGTTCTTC. Encoded protein: CASSQVGDNEQFF.

About this clone itself: The sample carries other DNA sequences with the same CDR3. This chain links TRBV30 with TRBJ2-2; no clear D. Deletions cut 2 bases from V and 6 bases from J, with 7 bases between. CDR3 length: 12 residues. Germline V gives CDR1 GTSNPN, CDR2 SVGIG (reference sequence). The CDR3 region has the DNA TGTGCCTGGAGTTCTCCTCCCGGGGAGCTGTTTTTT. Protein sequence: CAWSSPPGELFF.

The chain couples TRBV5-6 to TRBJ2-1; D is possibly TRBD2 (5 bases). The length of the CDR3 is 12 residues. V was trimmed by 6 bases and J by 9 bases, leaving 13 bases between them. Germline CDR1 reads SGHDT; CDR2 reads YYEEEE. In DNA, the CDR3 is TGTGCCAGCATTTTACCCGGGGTTGAGCAGTTCTTC. It yields the protein CASILPGVEQFF. Based on the CDR3 plus reference TRBV5-6 and TRBJ2-1, the full variable domain is DAGVTQSPTHLIKTRGQQVTLRCSPKSGHDTVSWYQQALGQGPQFIFQYYEEEERQRGNFPDRFSGHQFPNYSSELNVNALLLGDSALYLCASILPGVEQFFGPGTRLTVL.

The chain employs TRBV4-1 and TRBJ1-1; 9 bases agree with TRBD1. Unmatched junction bases numbered 15, after V lost 0 bases and J lost 7 bases. The germline V gene encodes CDR1 MGHRA and CDR2 YSYEKL. This CDR3 has 18 residues. CDR3 residues: CASSQDLIGTGQGLEAFF. The DNA of the CDR3 is TGCGCCAGCAGCCAAGATTTAATCGGAACGGGACAGGGCCTTGAAGCTTTCTTT.

The genes are TRBV9 and TRBJ2-3; the D call may be TRBD1 or TRBD2 (6 bases each). This CDR3 contains 14 residues. V dropped 3 bases and J dropped 6 bases, with 14 bases sitting between them. Germline lookup yields CDR1 SGDLS and CDR2 YYNGEE. The CDR3 loop reads CASSGGTTWDTQYF. Here the CDR3 DNA reads TGTGCCAGCAGCGGCGGGACAACTTGGGATACGCAGTATTTT. Filled out from reference TRBV9 and TRBJ2-3, the complete variable domain reads DSGVTQTPKHLITATGQRVTLRCSPRSGDLSVYWYQQSLDQGLQFLIQYYNGEERAKGNILERFSAQQFPDLHSELNLSSLELGDSALYFCASSGGTTWDTQYFGPGTRLTVL.

The J gene is TRBJ2-1, the V gene TRBV5-1; 16 nucleotides line up with TRBD2. This CDR3 spans 21 amino acids. Germline CDR1 reads SGHRS; CDR2 reads YFSETQ. V shed 4 bases, J shed 6 bases, and the junction held 19 bases outside the gene matches. The CDR3 protein is CASSGQDRVGLAGGPANEQFF. CDR3 nucleotides: TGCGCCAGCAGCGGCCAGGACAGGGTGGGACTAGCGGGAGGGCCTGCCAATGAGCAGTTCTTC.

The rearrangement joins TRBV2 to TRBJ2-3; a possible D gene is TRBD2 (7 bases). The CDR3 covers 16 residues. Trimming removed 6 bases at V and 6 bases at J, with 22 bases between. In germline, CDR1 is SNHLY, CDR2 FYNNEI. CDR3 region: CASSEIREGVKDTQYF. In DNA, the CDR3 is TGTGCCAGCAGCGAAATCAGGGAGGGGGTCAAGGATACGCAGTATTTT.

The chain employs TRBV6-5 and TRBJ2-5, with D perhaps assigned TRBD1 or TRBD2 (7 bases each). CDR3 length: 16 residues. The ends were cut back, 4 bases at V and 4 bases at J, with 19 bases in the middle. Looked up from germline, CDR1 is MNHEY and CDR2 is SVGAGI. CDR3 amino acids: CASSSPGEGAGETQYF. As DNA, the CDR3 is TGTGCCAGCAGTTCCCCAGGGGAGGGGGCGGGAGAGACCCAGTACTTC.

This rearrangement joins TRBV10-1 to TRBJ1-1; D ambiguous. The CDR3 sequence is 12 residues long. V gave up 0 bases and J gave up 7 bases, with 6 bases separating them. The germline V gene has CDR1 WNHNN and CDR2 SYGVQD (reference sequence). This CDR3 reads CASSESGDEAFF. The CDR3 nucleotides read TGCGCCAGCAGTGAGTCCGGTGATGAAGCTTTCTTT.

This chain joins TRBV15 and TRBJ2-7, with TRBD1 matching over 9 bases. This CDR3 has 15 residues. Germline V gene sequence: CDR1 LNHNV, CDR2 YYDKDF (reference sequence). The V segment lost 5 bases and the J segment 3 bases; nucleotides outside the gene matches: 8. CDR3 nucleotides: TGTGCCACCAGCCCCGAACCGGGACAGGGCTACGAGCAGTACTTC. Its translation is CATSPEPGQGYEQYF.

The CDR3, as DNA: TGTGCCAGCAGCTTTGGGGCCACGGGGCCCCAGCATTTT. Protein: CASSFGATGPQHF. The chain recombines TRBV5-6 with TRBJ1-5; the D gene is possibly TRBD1 (5 bases). This CDR3 is 13 amino acids long. CDR1 is SGHDT, CDR2 YYEEEE, per germline. Between the trimmed V and J ends, which lost 2 bases and 9 bases, there was a span of 12 bases.

The chain employs TRBV11-3 and TRBJ1-1; D not certain. V was trimmed by 2 bases and J by 4 bases, leaving 14 bases between them. The V gene's germline CDR1 is SGHNT and CDR2 YENEEA. The CDR3 has 15 amino acids. Here the CDR3 DNA reads TGTGCCAGCAGCTTACTATGGACCGGCTCCACTGAAGCTTTCTTT. It specifies CASSLLWTGSTEAFF.

The rearrangement joins TRBV13 to TRBJ2-1, with a possible D match to TRBD1 (7 bases). The CDR3 totals 12 residues. The V and J ends lost 5 bases and 13 bases respectively, with 15 bases between them. CDR1 is PRHDT and CDR2 is FYEKMQ in the germline V gene (reference sequence). CDR3 loop: CASSQGEASQFF. CDR3 bases: TGTGCCAGCAGCCAGGGGGAGGCTTCTCAGTTCTTC.

V and J are TRBV10-3 and TRBJ2-7; D possibly corresponds to TRBD2 (6 bases). This CDR3 spans 18 amino acids. Trimming cost V 2 bases and J 3 bases, with 23 bases left between them. Germline CDR1 and CDR2: ENHRY and SYGVKD. The CDR3 protein is CAISELPGLISTNYEQYF. The CDR3 region has the DNA TGTGCCATCAGTGAGCTCCCGGGACTCATCAGCACAAACTACGAGCAGTACTTC.

About this clone itself: Germline and junction disagree at one end, which may indicate a read error. The chain combines TRBV6-6 with TRBJ1-2; TRBD1 agrees at 9 bases. The CDR3 totals 15 residues. Germline CDR1 MNHNY, CDR2 SVGAGI (reference sequence). The CDR3 DNA follows: TGTGCCAGCAGCGATAGGACAGGGGCCCTCTATCGCTACACCTTC. This encodes CASSDRTGALYRYTF.